These 4 T cell receptor beta chains originate from one sample sequenced in a study of control samples from healthy donors and cancer patients. Only in-frame clones appear in the TCRdb table, and some are missing; sequencing was by immunoSEQ multiplex PCR. The sample contains around 100,000 clones, roughly 87% of which appear only once. Input material: blood. These receptors were collected from a woman aged 45-59 years in good health.

The chain joins TRBV10-3 to TRBJ1-3; TRBD1 agrees at 7 bases. Germline loops: CDR1 ENHRY, CDR2 SYGVKD. The CDR3 is 14 residues long. Trimming at V came to 2 bases and at J to 4 bases, leaving 2 bases not matched to a gene. As DNA, the CDR3 is TGTGCCATCAGTGAGCCGGGACAGGGAAACACCATATATTTT. Translated: CAISEPGQGNTIYF.

The CDR3 region is CASSYAALPRTDTQYF. As DNA, the CDR3 is TGTGCCAGCAGTTACGCGGCACTACCTCGCACAGATACGCAGTATTTT. The chain recombines TRBV6-5 with TRBJ2-3; D is undetermined. CDR3 length equals 16 residues. V lost 2 bases to trimming and J lost 1 base, with 13 bases between them. Germline CDR1 MNHEY, CDR2 SVGAGI.

The J gene is TRBJ2-7, the V gene TRBV7-9; D uncertain. The CDR3 runs to 12 residues. Trimming shortened V by 1 base and J by 6 bases, and 7 bases separated the two germline ends. Germline V gene lookup returns CDR1 SEHNR and CDR2 FQNEAQ (reference sequence). The CDR3 nucleotides read TGTGCCAGCAGCTTAGAGGGTAGCGAGCAGTACTTC. Protein product: CASSLEGSEQYF.

This rearrangement joins TRBV2 to TRBJ1-5; TRBD1 matches 7 bases. CDR3 length: 15 amino acids. After removal of 6 bases from V and 4 bases from J, the junction contained 9 bases not matched to a gene. Germline loops: CDR1 SNHLY, CDR2 FYNNEI. CDR3: CASRYTGVGNQPQHF. As DNA, the CDR3 is TGTGCCAGCAGGTACACAGGGGTCGGAAATCAGCCCCAGCATTTT.